Presented here are 26 T cell receptor beta chains from one specimen sequenced in a study of blood T cell repertoires in COVID-19. The data were produced by immunoSEQ multiplex PCR, yet TCRdb's version contains in-frame clones alone and is incomplete. The table includes just under 300,000 clones, 70% to 90% detected once. Sequencing was carried out using peripheral blood. These receptors all come from a man aged 70 or older with acute or convalescent COVID-19.

This chain uses TRBV18 with TRBJ1-1, with a tentative D call TRBD1 (6 bases). The CDR3 runs 15 residues. The V end lost 3 bases, the J end lost 3 bases, and 14 bases lay between the germline ends. Germline V CDR1 and CDR2: KGHSH, LQKENI. The CDR3 spells CASSPTGSDYTEAFF. Here the CDR3 DNA reads TGTGCCAGCTCACCTACAGGGTCGGATTACACTGAAGCTTTCTTT. Full variable domain (outside the CDR3, taken from reference TRBV18 and TRBJ1-1): NAGVMQNPRHLVRRRGQEARLRCSPMKGHSHVYWYRQLPEEGLKFMVYLQKENIIDESGMPKERFSAEFPKEGPSILRIQQVVRGDSAAYFCASSPTGSDYTEAFFGQGTRLTVV.

The J gene is TRBJ2-1, the V gene TRBV7-9; D may be TRBD2 (6 bases). The CDR3 has 16 residues. V lost 1 base to trimming and J lost 2 bases, with 12 bases between them. Per the germline V gene, CDR1 is SEHNR and CDR2 is FQNEAQ (reference sequence). The CDR3 reads CASSLGGGVTYNEQFF. DNA of the CDR3: TGTGCCAGCAGCTTAGGAGGCGGGGTCACCTACAATGAGCAGTTCTTC.

The chain carries TRBV19 and TRBJ1-1; no reliable D call. The CDR3 is 11 residues long. CDR1 and CDR2 (germline): LNHDA, SQIVND (reference sequence). V lost 7 bases to trimming and J lost 11 bases, with 14 bases between them. The CDR3 protein is CASNVGVAAFF. The CDR3 nucleotides read TGTGCCAGTAACGTCGGGGTAGCGGCTTTCTTT. Supplemented by reference TRBV19 and TRBJ1-1, the full variable domain reads DGGITQSPKYLFRKEGQNVTLSCEQNLNHDAMYWYRQDPGQGLRLIYYSQIVNDFQKGDIAEGYSVSREKKESFPLTVTSAQKNPTAFYLCASNVGVAAFFGQGTRLTVV.

V usage is TRBV6-5 and J usage is TRBJ2-7; tentatively, D is TRBD2 (6 bases). From germline, CDR1 is MNHEY and CDR2 SVGAGI. Deletions cut 6 bases from V and 7 bases from J, with 13 bases between. The CDR3 length is 12 residues. The CDR3 bases are TGTGCCAGCAGCGGACTAATGAGGGAGCAGTACTTC. It is translated as CASSGLMREQYF.

The chain joins TRBV12-3 or TRBV12-4 to TRBJ2-1; D is possibly TRBD2 (6 bases). V was trimmed by 6 bases and J by 4 bases, leaving 10 bases between them. The CDR3 totals 13 residues. This CDR3 is CASRDGSYNEQFF. CDR3 DNA: TGTGCCAGCAGGGACGGGAGTTACAATGAGCAGTTCTTC.

This clone was counted between two and nine times. The chain joins TRBV24-1 to TRBJ1-4, with D maybe TRBD1 (6 bases). Looked up from germline, CDR1 is KGHDR and CDR2 is SFDVKD. This CDR3 spans 15 amino acids. Deletions cut 2 bases from V and 8 bases from J, with 14 bases between. The DNA of the CDR3 is TGTGCCACCAGTGATTCGGGCAGGGGCGGAGAAAAACTGTTTTTT. Its protein is CATSDSGRGGEKLFF.

The chain employs TRBV27 and TRBJ2-5, with a weak D call TRBD1 (6 bases). This CDR3 is 13 amino acids long. The germline CDR1 and CDR2 sequences are MNHEY and SMNVEV (reference sequence). V was cut by 4 bases and J by 4 bases, with 10 bases left in between. The CDR3 DNA reads as TGTGCCAGCAGTTCCCACAGGGTAGAGACCCAGTACTTC. Translated: CASSSHRVETQYF.

The chain carries TRBV7-2 and TRBJ2-1, with TRBD2 matching 9 bases. Germline V CDR1 and CDR2: SGHTA, FQGNSA. The V and J ends lost 6 bases and 9 bases, in that order; junction bases with no gene match: 12. This CDR3 comprises 15 residues. The CDR3 nucleotides are TGTGCCAGCAGGCAAGGTAGCGGGAGTAGGGTTGAGCAGTTCTTC. Its translation is CASRQGSGSRVEQFF.

The chain carries TRBV10-3 and TRBJ2-7; tentative D call: TRBD2 (6 bases). V was pared by 2 bases and J by 0 bases, with 17 bases between. The V gene's germline CDR1 is ENHRY and CDR2 SYGVKD. The CDR3 contains 17 residues. The CDR3 sequence: CAISEGEAGRSSYEQYF. In DNA form, the CDR3 reads TGTGCCATCAGTGAGGGGGAGGCGGGAAGGAGCTCCTACGAGCAGTACTTC.

The rearrangement joins TRBV6-5 to TRBJ1-1, with 11 bases lining up with TRBD1. V lost 7 bases, J lost 5 bases, and 3 bases stayed unmatched. This CDR3 is 13 amino acids long. Germline V gene data show CDR1 as MNHEY and CDR2 as SVGAGI. The CDR3 coding sequence is TGTGCCAGCATAGGACAGGGGGCAACTGAAGCTTTCTTT. Its translation is CASIGQGATEAFF.

The genes are TRBV5-1 and TRBJ2-7, with TRBD1 identical over 7 bases. V trimming: 2 bases; J trimming: 1 base; junction bases outside the gene matches: 6. Germline V gene sequence: CDR1 SGHRS, CDR2 YFSETQ. This CDR3 is built from 15 residues. The CDR3 loop reads CASSLPTGLSYEQYF. The CDR3 nucleotides are TGCGCCAGCAGCTTACCGACAGGGCTATCCTACGAGCAGTACTTC.

This clone was counted a single time. This specimen includes other DNA sequences encoding the same CDR3. J is TRBJ1-2 and V is TRBV19; tentatively, D is TRBD1 (6 bases). Germline V lookup: CDR1 LNHDA, CDR2 SQIVND (reference sequence). The V end was cut by 5 bases, the J end by 6 bases, with 10 bases between. CDR3 length: 12 residues. The CDR3 DNA follows: TGTGCCAGTAGTCAGGGGCAGGATGGCTACACCTTC. Encoded protein: CASSQGQDGYTF.

This rearrangement joins TRBV24-1 to TRBJ2-1, with 12 bases lining up with TRBD1. The CDR3 sequence is 16 residues long. With V trimmed by 3 bases and J by 5 bases, 4 bases remained unmatched. Per germline, CDR1 KGHDR and CDR2 SFDVKD. Here the CDR3 reads CATSDVGTGGNNEQFF. The CDR3 DNA sequence: TGTGCCACCAGTGATGTCGGGACAGGGGGCAACAATGAGCAGTTCTTC.

V gene TRBV7-8 combines with J gene TRBJ2-3; no firm D call. This CDR3 comprises 13 residues. The V and J ends lost 3 bases and 2 bases respectively, with 6 bases between them. CDR1 and CDR2 from the germline V gene are SGHVS and FQNEAQ. CDR3 DNA: TGTGCCAGCAGCTTCCAACTCACAGATACGCAGTATTTT. Encoded protein: CASSFQLTDTQYF.

The chain recombines TRBV4-2 with TRBJ2-5, with TRBD2 identical over 12 bases. CDR3 length equals 18 residues. Germline V CDR1 and CDR2: LGHNA, YNFKEQ. V shed 5 bases, J shed 2 bases, and the junction held 12 bases outside the gene matches. The CDR3 region has the DNA TGTGCCAGCAGCTACGTCCCTAGCGGGGGGGCCGGACAAGAGACCCAGTACTTC. It codes for CASSYVPSGGAGQETQYF.

The chain carries TRBV6-1 and TRBJ1-5; 8 nucleotides agree with TRBD1. CDR3 size: 17 residues. With 3 bases clipped from V and 1 base from J, the junction kept 8 bases outside the gene matches. Germline-derived CDR1 and CDR2 are MNHNS and SASEGT. The CDR3 region has the DNA TGTGCCAGCAGTGACCCCGGACAGGGCGGGAGCAATCAGCCCCAGCATTTT. Protein: CASSDPGQGGSNQPQHF.

The chain is built from TRBV5-1 and TRBJ2-1; weak D call: TRBD2 (5 bases). Germline-derived CDR1 and CDR2 are SGHRS and YFSETQ. Between the trimmed V and J ends, which lost 1 base and 6 bases, there was a span of 11 bases. The CDR3 sequence is 14 residues long. DNA of the CDR3: TGCGCCAGCAGCTTGCTAGCTGGAGCCAATGAGCAGTTCTTC. This gives the protein CASSLLAGANEQFF.

This chain connects TRBV7-2 to TRBJ2-3; D gene ambiguous. The V end lost 5 bases, the J end lost 3 bases, and 9 bases lay between the germline ends. Germline assignment: CDR1 SGHTA and CDR2 FQGNSA. The CDR3 is 13 amino acids. The CDR3 DNA reads TGTGCCAGCAGCCCCCGGTGGACAGATACGCAGTATTTT. It specifies CASSPRWTDTQYF.

The chain combines TRBV6-5 with TRBJ2-5, with D perhaps TRBD1 (7 bases). Germline CDR1 and CDR2: MNHEY and SVGAGI. This CDR3 comprises 15 residues. V was pared by 6 bases and J by 5 bases, with 19 bases between. This CDR3 reads CASSNWGTAGETQYF. The DNA for the CDR3 is TGTGCCAGCAGCAACTGGGGGACAGCGGGCGAGACCCAGTACTTC.

The V gene is TRBV6-2 or TRBV6-3, the J gene TRBJ2-7, with 9 nucleotides matching TRBD2. The V segment lost 4 bases and the J segment 2 bases; nucleotides outside the gene matches: 15. The CDR3 covers 18 residues. Germline V lookup: CDR1 MNHEY, CDR2 SVGEGT. Here the CDR3 reads CASSSQTLAGVGPYEQYF. The CDR3 DNA reads TGTGCCAGCAGTTCACAAACCTTAGCGGGAGTTGGGCCCTACGAGCAGTACTTC.

V is TRBV19 and J is TRBJ2-3, with 9 bases aligning to TRBD1. With V trimmed by 3 bases and J by 9 bases, 7 bases remained unmatched. The CDR3 is 14 residues long. CDR1 is LNHDA and CDR2 is SQIVND in the germline V gene (reference sequence). CDR3 in amino acids: CASSINYGQGTQYF. As DNA, the CDR3 is TGTGCCAGTAGTATCAACTACGGACAGGGGACGCAGTATTTT. Filled out from reference TRBV19 and TRBJ2-3, the complete variable domain reads DGGITQSPKYLFRKEGQNVTLSCEQNLNHDAMYWYRQDPGQGLRLIYYSQIVNDFQKGDIAEGYSVSREKKESFPLTVTSAQKNPTAFYLCASSINYGQGTQYFGPGTRLTVL.

The rearrangement joins TRBV10-1 to TRBJ2-1, with a possible D match to TRBD2 (5 bases). CDR3 length: 16 residues. From germline, CDR1 is WNHNN and CDR2 SYGVQD (reference sequence). Trimming left V 2 bases short and J 0 bases short, with 11 bases between. The CDR3 DNA reads TGCGCCAGCAGTGAGAAAGCGGCAAGCTCCTACAATGAGCAGTTCTTC. Its protein product is CASSEKAASSYNEQFF.

The gene calls are TRBV2 and TRBJ1-2, with D perhaps TRBD1 (6 bases). CDR1 and CDR2 (germline): SNHLY, FYNNEI. The CDR3 loop spans 13 amino acids. V was shortened by 8 bases and J by 3 bases, with 13 bases between the two germline ends. CDR3 in amino acids: CASLWTDDYGYTF. CDR3 nucleotide sequence: TGTGCCAGCTTGTGGACAGATGACTATGGCTACACCTTC.

The V and J genes are TRBV2 and TRBJ1-3; no firm D call. CDR3 length: 14 residues. V lost 5 bases to trimming and J lost 7 bases, with 15 bases between them. Germline V gene sequence: CDR1 SNHLY, CDR2 FYNNEI. CDR3 sequence: CASSQILSRNTIYF. The CDR3 DNA is TGTGCCAGCAGTCAAATCCTGAGCCGTAACACCATATATTTT. Full variable domain (outside the CDR3, taken from reference TRBV2 and TRBJ1-3): EPEVTQTPSHQVTQMGQEVILRCVPISNHLYFYWYRQILGQKVEFLVSFYNNEISEKSEIFDDQFSVERPDGSNFTLKIRSTKLEDSAMYFCASSQILSRNTIYFGEGSWLTVV.

This clone has only a few counts. In nucleotides, the CDR3 is TGCGCCAGCAGCCAAGATATTGCGGGACAGGGAAACTATGGCTACACCTTC. This translates into CASSQDIAGQGNYGYTF. The chain couples TRBV4-1 to TRBJ1-2; 9 bases line up with TRBD1. There are 17 residues in the CDR3. Germline V gene sequence: CDR1 MGHRA, CDR2 YSYEKL. J gave up 2 bases and V 0 bases, and 7 bases lay outside the gene matches.

The chain links TRBV4-2 to TRBJ2-5; possible D gene TRBD2, 6 bases. Germline CDR1 reads LGHNA; CDR2 reads YNFKEQ. The CDR3 spans 16 residues. V was cut by 4 bases and J by 0 bases, with 15 bases left in between. The CDR3 loop reads CASSPHAGRYQETQYF. CDR3 in DNA: TGTGCCAGCAGCCCGCACGCGGGAAGATACCAAGAGACCCAGTACTTC.